The 31 T cell receptor beta chains listed next were all sequenced from one sample in a study of blood T cells in healthy people across ages. A sample-barcoded 5' primer and a J-beta primer mix were used in a second PCR of about 7 to 12 cycles. A single record per CDR3 protein comes from TCRdb applying MiXCR to the 5' RACE reads. The data contain roughly 1.7 million distinct CDR3 sequences, roughly 30% of them singletons. Material: blood. These receptors were taken from a woman in her thirties in good health.

This clonotype was seen a handful of times. The chain links TRBV27 to TRBJ1-2, with 9 bases matching TRBD1. CDR3 length: 14 amino acids. With V trimmed by 10 bases and J by 2 bases, 8 bases remained unmatched. Germline loops: CDR1 MNHEY, CDR2 SMNVEV (reference sequence). CDR3: CATRGQGGNYGYTF. DNA for the CDR3: TGTGCCACCAGGGGACAGGGTGGGAACTATGGCTACACCTTC.

The chain employs TRBV3-1 and TRBJ2-1, with TRBD2 matching over 8 bases. The CDR3 extends over 13 amino acids. Germline trimming cut 3 bases from V and 15 bases from J; bases unmatched to any gene: 10. In germline, CDR1 is LGHDT, CDR2 YNNKEL (reference sequence). Here the CDR3 reads CASSHGGAGGWFF. The CDR3 DNA is TGTGCCAGCAGCCATGGGGGTGCGGGAGGTTGGTTCTTC.

This clonotype was detected ten times or more. This chain links TRBV28 with TRBJ1-5; D is possibly TRBD1 (6 bases). The CDR3 is 16 amino acids. Germline CDR1 MDHEN, CDR2 SYDVKM. Trimming left V 1 base short and J 6 bases short, with 16 bases between. For the CDR3, the DNA is TGTGCCAGCAGTTTATCCCCCAGGGGCGGGGGTCAGCCCCAGCATTTT. This codes for CASSLSPRGGGQPQHF.

The J gene is TRBJ1-6, the V gene TRBV13; no clear D. Trimming cost V 1 base and J 7 bases, with 11 bases left between them. This CDR3 region has 15 residues. Germline assignment: CDR1 PRHDT and CDR2 FYEKMQ (reference sequence). The CDR3 region is CASSLAGIMNSPLHF. CDR3 bases: TGTGCCAGCAGCTTAGCCGGGATTATGAATTCACCCCTCCACTTT.

A few counts support this clonotype. One junction end disagrees with the germline gene, perhaps due to a read error. The chain combines TRBV10-3 with TRBJ2-1; 7 bases agree with TRBD1. The CDR3 spans 13 residues. Germline CDR1 is ENHRY and CDR2 is SYGVKD. Here the CDR3 reads CAIGEQGRDEQFF. CDR3 DNA sequence: TGTGCCATCGGTGAACAGGGGCGGGATGAGCAGTTCTTC.

The CDR3 DNA reads as TGTGCCAGTAGTATCCCGGGCTACTACAATGAGCAGTTCTTC. Translated, it gives CASSIPGYYNEQFF. The chain has TRBV19 and TRBJ2-1; D unresolved. CDR1 is LNHDA and CDR2 is SQIVND in the germline V gene (reference sequence). The CDR3 is 14 residues long. Trimming left V 3 bases short and J 3 bases short, with 9 bases between.

Comment on this clonotype: Compared with germline, one end of the junction differs, possibly owing to a read error. The rearrangement joins TRBV25-1 to TRBJ2-2; D may be TRBD2 (5 bases). Germline V lookup: CDR1 MGHDK, CDR2 SYGVNS. The length of the CDR3 is 14 residues. The CDR3 region is CASKSYTNTGERFF. The CDR3 bases are TGTGCCAGCAAGAGCTACACCAACACCGGGGAGCGGTTTTTT.

This clonotype was found a few times. The chain joins TRBV20-1 to TRBJ2-7; 11 bases fit TRBD1. The CDR3 spans 14 residues. Germline V gives CDR1 DFQATT, CDR2 SNEGSKA (reference sequence). The V segment lost 5 bases and the J segment 5 bases; nucleotides outside the gene matches: 8. Here the CDR3 reads CSAAPGTGGHEQYF. The CDR3 nucleotides are TGCAGTGCTGCCCCCGGGACAGGGGGGCACGAGCAGTACTTC.

The rearrangement joins TRBV12-3 or TRBV12-4 to TRBJ1-1; D possibly corresponds to TRBD1 (5 bases). The CDR3 has 11 amino acids. V was shortened by 8 bases and J by 9 bases, with 13 bases between the two germline ends. In nucleotides, the CDR3 is TGTGCCAGCGGGGACTCCGGTAAAGCTTTCTTT. Amino acids: CASGDSGKAFF.

This clonotype turned up a few times. This rearrangement joins TRBV4-1 to TRBJ1-5; the match to TRBD1 covers 8 bases. V shed 0 bases and J 8 bases; nucleotides not matched to a gene: 6. Germline V gene lookup returns CDR1 MGHRA and CDR2 YSYEKL. The CDR3 covers 15 residues. CDR3 sequence: CASSQEGQDEKPQHF. As DNA, the CDR3 is TGCGCCAGCAGCCAAGAGGGACAGGATGAAAAGCCCCAGCATTTT.

The DNA for the CDR3 is TGTGCCAGCACACGTTCCGGGGGATCTCTTAACGAGCAGTACTTC. This codes for CASTRSGGSLNEQYF. This chain joins TRBV27 and TRBJ2-7; the D gene is possibly TRBD2 (6 bases). The V end was cut by 7 bases, the J end by 5 bases, with 21 bases between. The CDR3 totals 15 residues. In germline, CDR1 is MNHEY, CDR2 SMNVEV (reference sequence).

The V call is TRBV29-1, the J call TRBJ2-1; D is unresolved. The CDR3 is 13 residues long. The ends were cut back, 3 bases at V and 2 bases at J, with 8 bases in the middle. CDR1 is SQVTM, CDR2 ANQGSEA, per germline. CDR3 sequence reads: CSVEVDAYNEQFF. The CDR3 DNA is TGCAGCGTTGAGGTAGACGCCTACAATGAGCAGTTCTTC.

This clonotype was recorded a few times. The chain carries TRBV20-1 and TRBJ2-3, with D maybe TRBD2 (6 bases). V dropped 4 bases and J dropped 4 bases, with 18 bases sitting between them. This CDR3 contains 15 residues. Germline V lookup: CDR1 DFQATT, CDR2 SNEGSKA (reference sequence). CDR3 protein: CSAKVSPGLSDTQYF. The CDR3 nucleotides are TGCAGTGCTAAAGTGAGCCCGGGACTGTCAGATACGCAGTATTTT.

The V gene is TRBV7-9, the J gene TRBJ2-6; maybe TRBD1 (6 bases). This CDR3 has 15 amino acids. Germline V gene data show CDR1 as SEHNR and CDR2 as FQNEAQ (reference sequence). V was shortened by 6 bases and J by 4 bases, with 13 bases between the two germline ends. The CDR3 sequence is CASSYNTGGANVLTF. The CDR3 DNA sequence: TGTGCCAGCAGTTACAATACAGGGGGGGCCAACGTCCTGACTTTC.

Turning to this clonotype: The conserved final phenylalanine or tryptophan is absent from the CDR3, which likely points to a read error. V usage is TRBV4-1 and J usage is TRBJ2-1; either TRBD1 or TRBD2 may supply D (7 bases each). The CDR3 has 16 residues. Trimming shortened V by 3 bases and J by 5 bases, and 17 bases separated the two germline ends. Germline V gene sequence: CDR1 MGHRA, CDR2 YSYEKL. CDR3 protein: CASSQGPGGANNEQFC. CDR3 coding DNA: TGCGCCAGCAGCCAGGGGCCAGGGGGGGCCAACAATGAGCAGTTCTGC.

This clonotype occurred once. The chain couples TRBV14 to TRBJ2-3; tentative D call: TRBD2 (5 bases). The CDR3 loop spans 16 amino acids. Trimming took 1 base from V and 2 from J, leaving 13 bases between them. Per germline, CDR1 SGHDN and CDR2 FVKESK. This chain's CDR3 is CASSQVEGVNTDTQYF. The CDR3, as DNA: TGTGCCAGCAGCCAAGTTGAGGGAGTGAACACAGATACGCAGTATTTT.

This clonotype turned up a few times. The chain links TRBV20-1 to TRBJ2-3, with TRBD2 matching 12 bases. The junction had 7 bases not matched to a gene; V was cut back by 5 bases and J by 1 base. This CDR3 comprises 16 residues. In germline, CDR1 is DFQATT, CDR2 SNEGSKA (reference sequence). CDR3 bases: TGCAGTGCTTTAAGGGGACTAGCGGGCGGCACAGATACGCAGTATTTT. This codes for CSALRGLAGGTDTQYF.

The chain couples TRBV20-1 to TRBJ1-1, with 10 bases that match TRBD1. Looked up from germline, CDR1 is DFQATT and CDR2 is SNEGSKA (reference sequence). This CDR3 contains 20 residues. Germline trimming cut 4 bases from V and 2 bases from J; bases unmatched to any gene: 22. The CDR3 coding sequence is TGCAGTGCTAAATATCAGAGACAGGGGGCCGCGAATAAAATCAACACTGAAGCTTTCTTT. Translation: CSAKYQRQGAANKINTEAFF.

This clonotype was observed many times. This rearrangement joins TRBV4-2 to TRBJ2-3, with a possible D match to TRBD2 (6 bases). The CDR3 consists of 15 residues. V gave up 0 bases and J gave up 1 base, with 8 bases separating them. Germline loops: CDR1 LGHNA, CDR2 YNFKEQ. Here the CDR3 reads CASSQDASGTDTQYF. For the CDR3, the DNA is TGTGCCAGCAGCCAAGATGCTAGCGGCACAGATACGCAGTATTTT.

The chain employs TRBV20-1 and TRBJ2-7; 13 positions agree with TRBD2. The V and J ends lost 1 base and 2 bases, in that order; junction bases with no gene match: 14. There are 19 residues in the CDR3. CDR1 and CDR2 (germline): DFQATT, SNEGSKA (reference sequence). The CDR3 nucleotides are TGCAGTGCTAGAGGGCTGACTAGCGGGGGGACCCATTACCCCTACGAGCAGTACTTC. It is translated as CSARGLTSGGTHYPYEQYF.

V is TRBV20-1 and J is TRBJ2-1; 8 bases map to TRBD2. The CDR3 covers 15 residues. V lost 3 bases to trimming and J lost 7 bases; unmatched junction nucleotides: 11. Looked up from germline, CDR1 is DFQATT and CDR2 is SNEGSKA (reference sequence). CDR3 DNA sequence: TGCAGTGCTAGTCGCATAGCGGGGAGTAGGAATGAGCAGTTCTTC. Residues: CSASRIAGSRNEQFF.

The chain carries TRBV5-1 and TRBJ2-1; 14 nucleotides align to TRBD2. J was trimmed by 12 bases and V by 0 bases; bases with no gene match: 5. CDR3 size: 15 residues. CDR1 and CDR2 from the germline V gene are SGHRS and YFSETQ. Here the CDR3 DNA reads TGCGCCAGCAGCTTGGATGGACTAGCGGGAGGTTGGCAGTTCTTC. Protein sequence: CASSLDGLAGGWQFF.

The chain links TRBV6-1 to TRBJ1-2; D perhaps matches TRBD1 (5 bases). CDR3 length equals 15 residues. Per germline, CDR1 MNHNS and CDR2 SASEGT. Between the trimmed V and J ends, which lost 6 bases and 2 bases, there was a span of 16 bases. The CDR3 nucleotides read TGTGCCAGCAGCCCCGAGAGGGGAACAAACTATGGCTACACCTTC. As protein: CASSPERGTNYGYTF.

This clonotype was counted once. V and J are TRBV6-5 and TRBJ1-2; D remains unclear. Trimming pared 2 bases from V and 4 bases from J, leaving 8 bases between. Germline lookup yields CDR1 MNHEY and CDR2 SVGAGI. The CDR3 runs to 13 residues. The CDR3 protein is CASSYSPVYGYTF. CDR3 in DNA: TGTGCCAGCAGTTACAGCCCAGTCTATGGCTACACCTTC.

This clonotype was detected many times. V is TRBV29-1 and J is TRBJ2-1, with 11 positions matching TRBD2. From germline, CDR1 is SQVTM and CDR2 ANQGSEA. The V segment lost 6 bases and the J segment 5 bases; nucleotides outside the gene matches: 6. CDR3 length: 14 residues. The CDR3 here is CSVALAGVNNEQFF. The CDR3 DNA sequence: TGCAGCGTGGCACTAGCGGGAGTAAACAATGAGCAGTTCTTC.

The CDR3 region is CSALGGRASYNEQFF. CDR3 nucleotide sequence: TGCAGTGCCTTGGGGGGGCGGGCGTCCTACAATGAGCAGTTCTTC. This chain connects TRBV29-1 to TRBJ2-1; a weak D match, TRBD2 (7 bases). The germline V gene has CDR1 SQVTM and CDR2 ANQGSEA. CDR3 length: 15 residues.

This clonotype was observed at least ten times. The V and J genes are TRBV20-1 and TRBJ2-1; D is ambiguous. The germline gives CDR1 DFQATT, CDR2 SNEGSKA (reference sequence). The CDR3 runs to 10 residues. The V and J ends lost 1 base and 8 bases respectively, with 3 bases between them. The CDR3 DNA reads as TGCAGTGCTAGAGTGTATGAGCAGTTCTTC. This encodes CSARVYEQFF.

This clonotype was counted only a few times. This rearrangement joins TRBV12-3 or TRBV12-4 to TRBJ2-1, with 8 bases lining up with TRBD2. The CDR3 is 15 amino acids. The trim removed 4 bases at V and 3 bases at J, leaving 5 bases unmatched. The CDR3 nucleotides read TGTGCCAGCAGTTCTTCTAGCGGGTACTACAATGAGCAGTTCTTC. It codes for CASSSSSGYYNEQFF.

Remarks on this clonotype: A much larger clonotype is one base distant, so this may be a read error. This rearrangement joins TRBV29-1 to TRBJ2-1, with TRBD2 as a possible D gene (5 bases). The DNA end favors TRBJ2-7, so the J call may be wrong. There are 18 residues in the CDR3. The germline V gene encodes CDR1 SQVTM and CDR2 ANQGSEA. CDR3 residues: CSVDTTGLLPDSYNEQYF. CDR3 DNA: TGCAGCGTAGATACTACGGGGTTACTACCCGACTCCTACAATGAGCAGTACTTC.

The V gene is TRBV7-2, the J gene TRBJ2-3; 13 positions agree with TRBD2. CDR3 length: 16 residues. Looked up from germline, CDR1 is SGHTA and CDR2 is FQGNSA. With V trimmed by 1 base and J by 4 bases, 2 bases remained unmatched. For the CDR3, the DNA is TGTGCCAGCAGCTTAGTCGGACTAGCGGGGGCAGATACGCAGTATTTT. Protein: CASSLVGLAGADTQYF.

About this clonotype: Relative to the germline gene, one junction end is altered; a read error may explain this. V gene TRBV6-6 combines with J gene TRBJ1-4; no firm D call. Germline V CDR1 and CDR2: MNHNY, SVGAGI (reference sequence). The CDR3 sequence is 17 residues long. CDR3: CASRYSKERPTNEKLFF. The DNA for the CDR3 is TGTGCCAGCAGGTACTCTAAGGAGAGGCCAACTAATGAAAAACTGTTTTTT.